These 19 T cell receptor beta chains originate from one sample sequenced in a study of blood T cell repertoires in COVID-19. TCRdb's table, derived via immunoSEQ multiplex PCR, lists solely in-frame clones and lacks some. The sample comprises approximately 250,000 clones, approximately 80% of which are singletons, and about 15% rests with the top ten. Sequenced input: PBMCs or T cells enriched from blood (not recorded which). These TCRs come from a man between 35 and 55 years old who had recovered from COVID-19.

The CDR3 protein is CASSPRGSKNEQFF. The CDR3 bases are TGCGCCAGCAGCCCCCGAGGTAGCAAGAATGAGCAGTTCTTC. This chain uses TRBV5-1 with TRBJ2-1, with no clear D. Germline assignment: CDR1 SGHRS and CDR2 YFSETQ. The CDR3 loop spans 14 amino acids. With 4 bases removed from V and 7 bases from J, the gap between germline ends came to 15 bases.

The CDR3, as DNA: TGTGCCAGCAGTGGACAGGGAAGGTCACCCCTCCACTTT. It encodes CASSGQGRSPLHF. This chain uses TRBV2 with TRBJ1-6; 7 nucleotides line up with TRBD1. V dropped 4 bases and J dropped 10; count of bases not matched to a gene: 4. CDR3 length: 13 residues. Germline CDR1 and CDR2: SNHLY and FYNNEI.

The chain is built from TRBV28 and TRBJ1-1, with TRBD1 identical over 9 bases. This CDR3 has 13 residues. In germline, CDR1 is MDHEN, CDR2 SYDVKM. V lost 6 bases and J lost 5; bases outside the gene matches: 4. CDR3 in amino acids: CASRHRGRTEAFF. Written as DNA, the CDR3 is TGTGCCAGCAGACACAGGGGGCGGACTGAAGCTTTCTTT.

The chain recombines TRBV28 with TRBJ2-1; TRBD2 aligns across 10 bases. CDR1 and CDR2 (germline): MDHEN, SYDVKM. The ends lost 2 bases at V and 6 bases at J; junction bases unmatched: 1. This CDR3 has 14 amino acids. CDR3 protein: CASSLSGRVNEQFF. The DNA of the CDR3 is TGTGCCAGCAGTTTAAGCGGGAGGGTCAATGAGCAGTTCTTC.

The V and J genes are TRBV12-5 and TRBJ1-1, with D perhaps TRBD1 (5 bases). Trimming left V 6 bases short and J 3 bases short, with 8 bases between. Looked up from germline, CDR1 is LGHNT and CDR2 is FRNRAP. This CDR3 has 12 amino acids. DNA of the CDR3: TGTGCTAGTGGCCGGGGGGACACTGAAGCTTTCTTT. This codes for CASGRGDTEAFF.

The chain carries TRBV15 and TRBJ2-5, with a weak D call TRBD1 (5 bases). CDR1 and CDR2 (germline): LNHNV, YYDKDF (reference sequence). V was trimmed by 1 base and J by 9 bases, leaving 12 bases between them. The CDR3 has 13 amino acids. The CDR3 protein is CATSRGPLGAQYF. The CDR3 DNA follows: TGTGCCACCAGCAGAGGACCGTTAGGGGCCCAGTACTTC.

This clone was observed a single time. The rearrangement uses TRBV28 and TRBJ1-5; D is perhaps TRBD1 (6 bases). The CDR3 loop spans 16 amino acids. From germline, CDR1 is MDHEN and CDR2 SYDVKM. Trimming left V 5 bases short and J 5 bases short, with 19 bases between. CDR3 region: CASSRVAGEGDQPQHF. The CDR3 nucleotides are TGTGCCAGCAGTAGGGTGGCAGGGGAGGGGGATCAGCCCCAGCATTTT.

The J gene is TRBJ2-1, the V gene TRBV3-1 (or the pseudogene TRBV3-2); 10 nucleotides line up with TRBD2. Germline V gene sequence: CDR1 LGHDT, CDR2 YNNKEL (reference sequence). The CDR3 length is 17 residues. V gave up 5 bases and J gave up 5 bases; unmatched junction bases: 12. DNA for the CDR3: TGTGCCAGCAGCTATATTTTCGCCAGCGGGAGGGACAATGAGCAGTTCTTC. Encoded protein: CASSYIFASGRDNEQFF.

On this clone: Other DNA variants within this sample encode the same CDR3. The chain joins TRBV6-5 to TRBJ2-7; TRBD2 agrees at 11 bases. Germline V gene sequence: CDR1 MNHEY, CDR2 SVGAGI. J gave up 1 base and V 3 bases, and 2 bases lay outside the gene matches. The CDR3 covers 15 residues. The CDR3 DNA reads as TGTGCCAGCAGTTATTCTAGCGGGGGGTCCTACGAGCAGTACTTC. Its translation is CASSYSSGGSYEQYF.

The chain couples TRBV3-1 (or the pseudogene TRBV3-2) to TRBJ1-5; possible D gene TRBD1, 5 bases. The CDR3 loop spans 11 amino acids. The germline V gene encodes CDR1 LGHDT and CDR2 YNNKEL (reference sequence). V shed 9 bases and J shed 6 bases, with 9 bases lying between them. The CDR3 region is CARPGGQPQHF. CDR3 DNA: TGTGCCAGGCCGGGGGGTCAGCCCCAGCATTTT.

The chain combines TRBV30 with TRBJ2-7; 11 bases are a match to TRBD1. V shed 0 bases, J shed 6 bases, and the junction held 10 bases outside the gene matches. CDR1 and CDR2 (germline): GTSNPN, SVGIG (reference sequence). The CDR3 totals 16 residues. CDR3 protein: CAWSVLGTGGFREQYF. Here the CDR3 DNA reads TGTGCCTGGAGTGTACTGGGGACAGGGGGATTTCGCGAGCAGTACTTC.

The chain couples TRBV9 to TRBJ1-2; 8 nucleotides agree with TRBD1. V gave up 1 base and J gave up 3 bases; unmatched junction bases: 5. CDR1 SGDLS and CDR2 YYNGEE come from the germline V gene. This CDR3 has 15 residues. CDR3 nucleotides: TGTGCCAGCAGCGTACAGGGGGCGCGGGACTATGGCTACACCTTC. Translated: CASSVQGARDYGYTF. The full variable domain, with the rest looked up from reference TRBV9 and TRBJ1-2, is DSGVTQTPKHLITATGQRVTLRCSPRSGDLSVYWYQQSLDQGLQFLIQYYNGEERAKGNILERFSAQQFPDLHSELNLSSLELGDSALYFCASSVQGARDYGYTFGSGTRLTVV.

Worth noting for this clone: This sample includes further DNA sequences coding for the same CDR3. As DNA, the CDR3 is TGTGCCAGCAGCGTGGGACTAGCGGGGGGCACAGATACGCAGTATTTT. It codes for CASSVGLAGGTDTQYF. V and J are TRBV9 and TRBJ2-3; 14 bases match TRBD2. This CDR3 spans 16 amino acids. The V gene end was trimmed by 2 bases and the J gene end by 1 base; junction bases not matched to a gene: 0. In germline, CDR1 is SGDLS, CDR2 YYNGEE. The full variable domain, with the rest looked up from reference TRBV9 and TRBJ2-3, is DSGVTQTPKHLITATGQRVTLRCSPRSGDLSVYWYQQSLDQGLQFLIQYYNGEERAKGNILERFSAQQFPDLHSELNLSSLELGDSALYFCASSVGLAGGTDTQYFGPGTRLTVL.

V is TRBV2 and J is TRBJ1-6; 7 positions match TRBD1. Germline V gives CDR1 SNHLY, CDR2 FYNNEI. The CDR3 is made up of 14 amino acids. The ends lost 6 bases at V and 5 bases at J; junction bases unmatched: 4. CDR3 loop: CASRGTANNSPLHF. In DNA form, the CDR3 reads TGTGCCAGCAGAGGGACAGCAAATAATTCACCCCTCCACTTT.

V and J are TRBV9 and TRBJ1-2; D gene uncertain. There are 14 residues in the CDR3. V lost 0 bases and J 4 bases, leaving 10 bases between the germline ends. Germline V gene data show CDR1 as SGDLS and CDR2 as YYNGEE. CDR3 amino acids: CASSVGQATYGYTF. In DNA form, the CDR3 reads TGTGCCAGCAGCGTAGGGCAGGCCACCTATGGCTACACCTTC.

J is TRBJ2-5 and V is TRBV30, with D possibly matching TRBD1 (6 bases). Between the trimmed V and J ends, which lost 4 bases and 5 bases, there was a span of 17 bases. Per the germline V gene, CDR1 is GTSNPN and CDR2 is SVGIG (reference sequence). The CDR3 is 14 residues long. In DNA, the CDR3 is TGTGCCTGGAACATCCCGGACAGAGGGGAGACCCAGTACTTC. It is translated as CAWNIPDRGETQYF.

The rearrangement joins TRBV18 to TRBJ1-1; no clear D. The CDR3 runs 13 residues. Germline V gives CDR1 KGHSH, CDR2 LQKENI. V was cut by 3 bases and J by 1 base, with 6 bases left in between. The CDR3 protein is CASSPKQNTEAFF. In DNA, the CDR3 is TGTGCCAGCTCACCTAAACAGAACACTGAAGCTTTCTTT.

The J gene is TRBJ2-1, the V gene TRBV19, with D possibly matching TRBD2 (6 bases). The germline V gene has CDR1 LNHDA and CDR2 SQIVND (reference sequence). With 3 bases removed from V and 0 bases from J, the gap between germline ends came to 9 bases. This CDR3 is built from 15 residues. The DNA for the CDR3 is TGTGCCAGTAGTATGGGAGGAAGCTCCTACAATGAGCAGTTCTTC. Its translation is CASSMGGSSYNEQFF.

J is TRBJ1-2 and V is TRBV27, with D perhaps matching TRBD1 (5 bases). This CDR3 contains 13 residues. Germline loops: CDR1 MNHEY, CDR2 SMNVEV (reference sequence). Trimming stripped 5 bases from V and 3 bases from J, with 10 bases between. This chain's CDR3 is CASSPDRDYGYTF. CDR3 nucleotides: TGTGCCAGCAGTCCCGACAGAGACTATGGCTACACCTTC.